This TCR beta chain was sequenced for a study of T cells in Graves' hyperthyroidism and ophthalmopathy. Points on this clonotype: Its antigen remains unidentified.

Amplification targeted TCR beta CDR3 regions from RNA transcripts. The HTBI set primed first-round TCR CDR3 RT-PCR. TCRdb fed the multiplex PCR reads into MiXCR, producing one record per CDR3 protein. The table includes some 570,000 distinct CDR3 sequences, about a sixth detected once. Ophthalmopathy in the patients scored at least 3 on Clinical Activity Score and at least 4 on NOSPECS grade, lasting under 3 months. Lactation, pregnancy, other autoimmune disease or uncontrolled infection led to exclusion of patients. 10 ml of fresh peripheral blood supplied the PBMCs. Study outcomes and limitations: A 13 V-J model separated ophthalmopathy from stable hyperthyroidism.

The sample taken for sequencing was blood. This TCR was recovered from a woman aged 18-29 years with Graves' ophthalmopathy.

For the CDR3, the DNA is TGCAGCGCTTCGACAGGGGTTGGCACTGAAGCTTTCTTT. Translation gives CSASTGVGTEAFF. This sequence joins TRBV29-1 and TRBJ1-1; 8 nucleotides match TRBD1. Germline V CDR1 and CDR2: SQVTM, ANQGSEA. The CDR3 has 13 amino acids. V lost 7 bases and J lost 4; bases outside the gene matches: 8.